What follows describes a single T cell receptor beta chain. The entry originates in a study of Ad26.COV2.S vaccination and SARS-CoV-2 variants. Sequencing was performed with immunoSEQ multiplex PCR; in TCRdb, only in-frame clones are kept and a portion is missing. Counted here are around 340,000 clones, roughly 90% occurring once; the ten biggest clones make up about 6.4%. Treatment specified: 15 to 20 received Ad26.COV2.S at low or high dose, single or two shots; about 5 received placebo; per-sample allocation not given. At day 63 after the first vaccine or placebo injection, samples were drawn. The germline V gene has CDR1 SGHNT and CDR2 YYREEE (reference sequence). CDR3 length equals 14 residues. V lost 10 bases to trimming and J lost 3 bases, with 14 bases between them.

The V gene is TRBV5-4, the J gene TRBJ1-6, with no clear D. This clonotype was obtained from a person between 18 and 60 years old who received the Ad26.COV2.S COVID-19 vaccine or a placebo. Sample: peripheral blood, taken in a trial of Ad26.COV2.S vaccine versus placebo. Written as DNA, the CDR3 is TGTGCCCCCGTGGGATCCAACTATAATTCACCCCTCCACTTT. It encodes CAPVGSNYNSPLHF.